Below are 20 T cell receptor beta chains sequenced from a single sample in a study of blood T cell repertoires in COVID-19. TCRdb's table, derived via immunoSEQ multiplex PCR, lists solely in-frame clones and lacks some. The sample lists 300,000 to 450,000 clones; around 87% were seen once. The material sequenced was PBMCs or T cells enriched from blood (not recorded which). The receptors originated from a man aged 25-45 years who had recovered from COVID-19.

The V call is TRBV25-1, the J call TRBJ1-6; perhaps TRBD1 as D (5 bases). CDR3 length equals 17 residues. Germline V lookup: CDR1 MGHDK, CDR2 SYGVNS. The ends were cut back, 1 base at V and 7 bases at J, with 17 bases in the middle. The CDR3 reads CASSEFSWQGLNSPLHF. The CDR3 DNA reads TGTGCCAGCAGTGAATTCAGTTGGCAGGGTCTCAATTCACCCCTCCACTTT.

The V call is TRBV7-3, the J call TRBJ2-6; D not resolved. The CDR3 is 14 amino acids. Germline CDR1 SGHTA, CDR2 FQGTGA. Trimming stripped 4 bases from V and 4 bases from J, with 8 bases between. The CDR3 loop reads CASSSPTGANVLTF. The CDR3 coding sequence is TGTGCCAGCAGCTCCCCGACAGGGGCCAACGTCCTGACTTTC.

The CDR3 is CASGATAAYEQYF. CDR3 coding DNA: TGTGCTAGTGGGGCCACAGCTGCCTACGAGCAGTACTTC. The chain couples TRBV12-5 to TRBJ2-7; no clear D gene. The CDR3 runs 13 residues. Per the germline V gene, CDR1 is LGHNT and CDR2 is FRNRAP. V was pared by 6 bases and J by 2 bases, with 11 bases between.

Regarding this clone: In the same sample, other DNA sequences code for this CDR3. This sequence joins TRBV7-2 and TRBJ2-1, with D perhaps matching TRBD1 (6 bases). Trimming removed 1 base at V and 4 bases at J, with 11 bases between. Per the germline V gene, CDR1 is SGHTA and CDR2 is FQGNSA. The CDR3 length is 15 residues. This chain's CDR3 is CASSLGTGSYNEQFF. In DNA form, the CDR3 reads TGTGCCAGCAGCTTAGGAACAGGGTCGTACAATGAGCAGTTCTTC.

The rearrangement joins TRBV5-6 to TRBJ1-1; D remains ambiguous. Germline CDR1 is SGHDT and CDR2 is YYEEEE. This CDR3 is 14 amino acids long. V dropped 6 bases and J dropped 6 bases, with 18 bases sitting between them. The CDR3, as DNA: TGTGCCAGCACGGTAGAGATGCAGAGCGCTGAAGCTTTCTTT. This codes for CASTVEMQSAEAFF.

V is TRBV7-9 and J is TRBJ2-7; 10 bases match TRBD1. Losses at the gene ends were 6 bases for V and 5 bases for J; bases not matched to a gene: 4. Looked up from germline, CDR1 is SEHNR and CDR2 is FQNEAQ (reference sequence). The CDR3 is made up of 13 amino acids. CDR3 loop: CASRRQGADEQYF. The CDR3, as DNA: TGTGCCAGCAGGCGACAGGGGGCTGACGAGCAGTACTTC.

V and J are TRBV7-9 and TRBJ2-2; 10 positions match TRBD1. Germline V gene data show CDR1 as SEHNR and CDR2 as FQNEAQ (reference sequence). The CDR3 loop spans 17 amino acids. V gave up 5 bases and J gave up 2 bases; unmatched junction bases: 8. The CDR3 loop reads CASSTDRGPYNTGELFF. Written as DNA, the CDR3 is TGTGCCAGCAGCACAGACAGGGGGCCCTACAACACCGGGGAGCTGTTTTTT.

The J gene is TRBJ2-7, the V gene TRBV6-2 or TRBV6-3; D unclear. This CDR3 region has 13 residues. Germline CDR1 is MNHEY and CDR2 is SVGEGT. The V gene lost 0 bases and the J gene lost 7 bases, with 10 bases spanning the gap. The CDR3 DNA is TGTGCCAGCAGTTACTCTGTAATTCCGGAGCAGTACTTC. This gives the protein CASSYSVIPEQYF.

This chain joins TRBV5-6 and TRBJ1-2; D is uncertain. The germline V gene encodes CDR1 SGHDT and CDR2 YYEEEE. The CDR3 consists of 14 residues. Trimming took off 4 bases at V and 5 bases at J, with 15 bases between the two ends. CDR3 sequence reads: CASSPFPTAYGYTF. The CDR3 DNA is TGTGCCAGCAGCCCCTTCCCTACTGCTTATGGCTACACCTTC.

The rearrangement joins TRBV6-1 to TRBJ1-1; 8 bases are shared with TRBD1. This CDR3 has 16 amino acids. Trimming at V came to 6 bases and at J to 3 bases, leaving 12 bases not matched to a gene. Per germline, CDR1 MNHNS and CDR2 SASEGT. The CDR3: CASSEPKYRGYTEAFF. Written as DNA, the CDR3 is TGTGCCAGCAGCGAACCGAAATACAGGGGGTACACTGAAGCTTTCTTT.

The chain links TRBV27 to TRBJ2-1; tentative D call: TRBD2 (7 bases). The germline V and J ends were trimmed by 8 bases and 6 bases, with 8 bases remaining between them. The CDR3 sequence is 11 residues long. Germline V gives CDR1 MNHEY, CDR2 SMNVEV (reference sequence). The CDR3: CASGGANEQFF. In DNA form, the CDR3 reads TGTGCCAGCGGGGGGGCCAATGAGCAGTTCTTC.

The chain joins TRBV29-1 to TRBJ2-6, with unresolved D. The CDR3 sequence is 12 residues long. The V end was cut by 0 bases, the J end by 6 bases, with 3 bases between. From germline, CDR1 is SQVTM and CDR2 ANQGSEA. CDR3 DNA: TGCAGCGTTGAAGATAAGGCCAACGTCCTGACTTTC. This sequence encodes CSVEDKANVLTF.

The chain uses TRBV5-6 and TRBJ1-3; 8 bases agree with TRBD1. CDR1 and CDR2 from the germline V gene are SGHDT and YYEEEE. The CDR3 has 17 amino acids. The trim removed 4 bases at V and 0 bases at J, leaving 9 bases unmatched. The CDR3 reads CASSQGDRLASGNTIYF. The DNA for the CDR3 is TGTGCCAGCAGCCAAGGGGACAGGTTAGCCTCTGGAAACACCATATATTTT.

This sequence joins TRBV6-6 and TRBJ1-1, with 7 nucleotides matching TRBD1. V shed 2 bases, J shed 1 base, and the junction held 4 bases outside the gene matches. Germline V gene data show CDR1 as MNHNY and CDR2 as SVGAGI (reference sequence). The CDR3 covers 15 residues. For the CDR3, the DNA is TGTGCCAGCAGTTACAAGGGGGCCGGGAACACTGAAGCTTTCTTT. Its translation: CASSYKGAGNTEAFF.

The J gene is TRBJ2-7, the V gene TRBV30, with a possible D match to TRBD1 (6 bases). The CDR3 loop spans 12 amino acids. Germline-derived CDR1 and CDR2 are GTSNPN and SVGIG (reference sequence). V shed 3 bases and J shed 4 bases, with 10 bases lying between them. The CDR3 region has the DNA TGTGCCTGGAGCCGGGACATGTACGAGCAGTACTTC. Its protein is CAWSRDMYEQYF.

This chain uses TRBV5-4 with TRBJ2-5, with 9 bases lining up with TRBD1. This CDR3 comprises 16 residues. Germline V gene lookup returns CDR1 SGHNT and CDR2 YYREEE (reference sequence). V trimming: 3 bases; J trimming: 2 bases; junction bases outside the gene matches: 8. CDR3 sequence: CASSSRDRVIQETQYF. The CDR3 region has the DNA TGTGCCAGCAGCTCCCGGGACAGGGTCATTCAAGAGACCCAGTACTTC.

CDR3 loop: CATTLETGGYNEQFF. CDR3 in DNA: TGTGCCACCACCCTGGAGACAGGGGGCTACAATGAGCAGTTCTTC. J is TRBJ2-1 and V is TRBV15; 9 bases match TRBD1. V shed 7 bases and J 3 bases; nucleotides not matched to a gene: 7. Germline CDR1 and CDR2: LNHNV and YYDKDF (reference sequence). The CDR3 has 15 amino acids.

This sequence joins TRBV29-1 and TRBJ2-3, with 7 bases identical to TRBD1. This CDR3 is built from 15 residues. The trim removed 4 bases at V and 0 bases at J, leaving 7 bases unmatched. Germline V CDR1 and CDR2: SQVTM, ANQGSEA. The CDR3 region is CSVVPDRVSTDTQYF. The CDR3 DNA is TGCAGCGTTGTACCCGACAGGGTTAGCACAGATACGCAGTATTTT.

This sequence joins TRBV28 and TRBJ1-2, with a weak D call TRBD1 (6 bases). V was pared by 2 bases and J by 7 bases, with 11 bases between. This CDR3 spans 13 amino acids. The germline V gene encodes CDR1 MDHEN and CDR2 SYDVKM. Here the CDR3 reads CASSLPQGPGYTF. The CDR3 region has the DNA TGTGCCAGCAGTTTACCCCAGGGGCCTGGCTACACCTTC.

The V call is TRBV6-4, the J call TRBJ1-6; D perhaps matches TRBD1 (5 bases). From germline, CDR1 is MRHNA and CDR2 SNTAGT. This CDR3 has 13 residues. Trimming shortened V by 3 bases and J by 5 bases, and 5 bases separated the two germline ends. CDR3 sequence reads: CASSEQDNSPLHF. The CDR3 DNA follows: TGTGCCAGCAGTGAACAGGATAATTCACCCCTCCACTTT.